Below are 6 T cell receptor beta chains sequenced from a single sample in a study of T cell changes during pregnancy in multiple sclerosis. Sequenced by immunoSEQ multiplex PCR; TCRdb stores in-frame clones only, minus some. The sample contains some 39,000 clones, around 90% of which appear only once. Sequencing was performed on CD4+ T cells from peripheral blood mononuclear cells, taken in the second trimester of pregnancy. The receptors here all came from a female donor in good health, enrolled as a control in a pregnancy study.

This clone appeared once. V usage is TRBV5-4 and J usage is TRBJ1-3, with D perhaps matching TRBD1 (5 bases). Germline CDR1 SGHNT, CDR2 YYREEE (reference sequence). The V and J ends lost 3 bases and 0 bases respectively, with 10 bases between them. This CDR3 has 15 residues. The DNA of the CDR3 is TGTGCCAGCAGCTCCCTGGGGGGCTCTGGAAACACCATATATTTT. This codes for CASSSLGGSGNTIYF.

V and J are TRBV20-1 and TRBJ2-1; D perhaps matches TRBD1 (5 bases). CDR1 and CDR2 (germline): DFQATT, SNEGSKA (reference sequence). The CDR3 length is 11 residues. Trimming took 6 bases from V and 10 from J, leaving 13 bases between them. CDR3 loop: CSAQGPREQFF. The CDR3 coding sequence is TGCAGTGCCCAGGGTCCGAGGGAGCAGTTCTTC.

In its sample, this clone was seen once. This rearrangement joins TRBV9 to TRBJ2-2; D is unresolved. The CDR3 runs to 14 residues. Deletions cut 3 bases from V and 4 bases from J, with 10 bases between. Germline CDR1 is SGDLS and CDR2 is YYNGEE. This CDR3 is CASSAQWATGELFF. The CDR3 nucleotides read TGTGCCAGCAGCGCCCAATGGGCCACCGGGGAGCTGTTTTTT. The complete variable domain, with remaining parts taken from reference TRBV9 and TRBJ2-2, reads DSGVTQTPKHLITATGQRVTLRCSPRSGDLSVYWYQQSLDQGLQFLIQYYNGEERAKGNILERFSAQQFPDLHSELNLSSLELGDSALYFCASSAQWATGELFFGEGSRLTVL.

This sequence joins TRBV11-3 and TRBJ2-2; 8 nucleotides agree with TRBD1. From germline, CDR1 is SGHNT and CDR2 YENEEA. After removal of 2 bases from V and 6 bases from J, the junction contained 8 bases not matched to a gene. The CDR3 sequence is 16 residues long. CDR3 loop: CASSLTETGVPGELFF. The DNA for the CDR3 is TGTGCCAGCAGCTTAACCGAGACAGGGGTACCCGGGGAGCTGTTTTTT.

The gene calls are TRBV7-2 and TRBJ2-7; 13 bases match TRBD2. Germline V gene data show CDR1 as SGHTA and CDR2 as FQGNSA. J was trimmed by 3 bases and V by 5 bases; bases with no gene match: 1. The CDR3 extends over 14 amino acids. The CDR3 here is CASSRTSGSYEQYF. CDR3 bases: TGTGCCAGCAGCCGGACTAGCGGGAGCTACGAGCAGTACTTC.

The chain employs TRBV29-1 and TRBJ2-3; 8 nucleotides align to TRBD2. The CDR3 has 14 amino acids. Germline values: CDR1 SQVTM, CDR2 ANQGSEA. Unmatched junction bases numbered 6, after V lost 4 bases and J lost 3 bases. CDR3 nucleotides: TGCAGCGTTGTACCGGGGGGGCTTACAGATACGCAGTATTTT. Translated, it gives CSVVPGGLTDTQYF.